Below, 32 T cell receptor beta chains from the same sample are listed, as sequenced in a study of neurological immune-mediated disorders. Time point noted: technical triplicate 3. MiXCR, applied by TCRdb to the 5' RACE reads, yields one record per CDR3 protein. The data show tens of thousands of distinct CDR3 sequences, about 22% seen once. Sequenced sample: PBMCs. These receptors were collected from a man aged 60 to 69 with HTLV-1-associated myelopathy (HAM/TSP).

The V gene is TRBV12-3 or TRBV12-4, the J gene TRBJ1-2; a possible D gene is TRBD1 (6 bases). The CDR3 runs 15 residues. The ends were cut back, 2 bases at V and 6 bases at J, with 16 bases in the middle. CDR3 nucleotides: TGTGCCAGCAGTTTACCTGGATTGGGGGCGAATGGCTACACCTTC. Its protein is CASSLPGLGANGYTF.

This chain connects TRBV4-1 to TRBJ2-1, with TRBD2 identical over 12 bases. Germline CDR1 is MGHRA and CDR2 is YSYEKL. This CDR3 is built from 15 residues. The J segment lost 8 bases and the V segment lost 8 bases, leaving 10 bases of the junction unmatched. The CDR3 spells CASQTLAGGVHEQFF. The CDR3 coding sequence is TGCGCCAGCCAGACCCTAGCGGGAGGGGTCCATGAGCAGTTCTTC.

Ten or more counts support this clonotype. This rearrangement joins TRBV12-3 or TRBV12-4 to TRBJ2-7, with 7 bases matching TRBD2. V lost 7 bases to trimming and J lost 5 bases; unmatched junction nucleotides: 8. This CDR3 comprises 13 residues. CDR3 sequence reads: CASTAGLINEQYF. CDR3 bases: TGTGCCAGCACCGCGGGACTAATCAACGAGCAGTACTTC.

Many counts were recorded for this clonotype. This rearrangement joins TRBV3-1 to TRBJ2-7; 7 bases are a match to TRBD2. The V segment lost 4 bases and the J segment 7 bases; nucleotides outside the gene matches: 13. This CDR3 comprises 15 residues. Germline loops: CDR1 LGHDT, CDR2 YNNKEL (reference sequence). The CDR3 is CASSRARREFREQYF. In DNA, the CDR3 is TGTGCCAGCAGCCGGGCGCGGCGGGAGTTTCGGGAGCAGTACTTC.

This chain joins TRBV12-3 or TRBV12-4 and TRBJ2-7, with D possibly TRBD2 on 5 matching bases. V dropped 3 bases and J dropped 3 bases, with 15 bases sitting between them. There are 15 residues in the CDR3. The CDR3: CASSFGKRGLYEQYF. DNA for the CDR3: TGTGCCAGCAGTTTTGGGAAAAGAGGGCTCTACGAGCAGTACTTC.

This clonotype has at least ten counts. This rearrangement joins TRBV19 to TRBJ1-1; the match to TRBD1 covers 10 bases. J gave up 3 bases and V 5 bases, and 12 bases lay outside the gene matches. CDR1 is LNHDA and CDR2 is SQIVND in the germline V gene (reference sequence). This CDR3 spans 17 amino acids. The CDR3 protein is CASSPLDRGLWYTEAFF. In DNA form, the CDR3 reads TGTGCCAGTAGTCCCCTTGACAGGGGGCTATGGTACACTGAAGCTTTCTTT.

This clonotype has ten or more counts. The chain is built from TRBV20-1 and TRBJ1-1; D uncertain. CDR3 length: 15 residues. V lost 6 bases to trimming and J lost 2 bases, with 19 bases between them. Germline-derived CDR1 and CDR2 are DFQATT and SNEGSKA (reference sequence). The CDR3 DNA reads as TGCAGTGCAAGCTTCGGGTCCAGTATAAACACTGAAGCTTTCTTT. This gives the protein CSASFGSSINTEAFF.

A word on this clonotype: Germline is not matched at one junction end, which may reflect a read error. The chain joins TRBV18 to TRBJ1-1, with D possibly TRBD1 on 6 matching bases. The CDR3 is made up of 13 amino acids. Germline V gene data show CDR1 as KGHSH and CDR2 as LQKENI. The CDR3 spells CANSPRDKAEAFF. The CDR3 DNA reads TGTGCCAACTCACCGCGGGACAAAGCTGAAGCTTTCTTT.

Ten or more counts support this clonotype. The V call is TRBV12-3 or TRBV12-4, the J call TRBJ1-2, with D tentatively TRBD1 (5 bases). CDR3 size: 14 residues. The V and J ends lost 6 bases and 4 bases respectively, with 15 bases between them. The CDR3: CASRYTGRGYGYTF. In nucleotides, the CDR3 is TGTGCCAGCAGATACACAGGACGGGGCTATGGCTACACCTTC.

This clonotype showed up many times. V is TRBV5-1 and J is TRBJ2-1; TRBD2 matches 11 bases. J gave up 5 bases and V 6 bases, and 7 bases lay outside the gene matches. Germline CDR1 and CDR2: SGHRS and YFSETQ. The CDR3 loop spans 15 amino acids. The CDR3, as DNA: TGCGCCAGCACCTTACTAGCGGGAGCGGACAATGAGCAGTTCTTC. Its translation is CASTLLAGADNEQFF.

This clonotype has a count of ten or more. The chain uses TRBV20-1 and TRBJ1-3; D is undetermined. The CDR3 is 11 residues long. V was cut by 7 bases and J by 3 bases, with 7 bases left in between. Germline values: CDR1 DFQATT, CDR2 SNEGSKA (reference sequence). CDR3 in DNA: TGCAGTGGCCAAGTTGGAAACACCATATATTTT. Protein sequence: CSGQVGNTIYF.

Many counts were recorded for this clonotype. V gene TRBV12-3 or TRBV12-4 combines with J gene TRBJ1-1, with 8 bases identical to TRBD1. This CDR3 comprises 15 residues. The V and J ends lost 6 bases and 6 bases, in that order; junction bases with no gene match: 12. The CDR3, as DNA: TGTGCCAGCAGCCTGGACAGGGCTAGAAACGCTGAAGCTTTCTTT. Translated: CASSLDRARNAEAFF.

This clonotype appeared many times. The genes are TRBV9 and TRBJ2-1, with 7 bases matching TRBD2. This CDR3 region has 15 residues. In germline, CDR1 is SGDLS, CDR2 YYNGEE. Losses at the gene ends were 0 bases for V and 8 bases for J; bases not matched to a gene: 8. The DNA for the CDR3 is TGTGCCAGCAGCGTAGAAGCGGGACTAATACATGAGCAGTTCTTC. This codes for CASSVEAGLIHEQFF.

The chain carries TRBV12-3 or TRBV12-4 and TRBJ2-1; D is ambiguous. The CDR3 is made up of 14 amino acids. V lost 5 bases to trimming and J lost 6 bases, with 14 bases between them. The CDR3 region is CASSPFQSTNEQFF. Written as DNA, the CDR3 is TGTGCCAGCAGTCCCTTCCAGAGTACCAATGAGCAGTTCTTC.

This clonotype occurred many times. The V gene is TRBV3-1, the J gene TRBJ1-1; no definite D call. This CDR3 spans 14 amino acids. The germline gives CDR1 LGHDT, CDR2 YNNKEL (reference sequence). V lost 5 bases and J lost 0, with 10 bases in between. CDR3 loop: CASSELVMNTEAFF. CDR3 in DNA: TGTGCCAGCAGCGAACTAGTTATGAACACTGAAGCTTTCTTT.

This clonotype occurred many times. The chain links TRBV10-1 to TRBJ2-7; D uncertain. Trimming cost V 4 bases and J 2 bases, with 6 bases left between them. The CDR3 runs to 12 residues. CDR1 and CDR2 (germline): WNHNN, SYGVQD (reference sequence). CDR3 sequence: CASSVGTYEQYF. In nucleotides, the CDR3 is TGCGCCAGCAGTGTAGGAACCTACGAGCAGTACTTC.

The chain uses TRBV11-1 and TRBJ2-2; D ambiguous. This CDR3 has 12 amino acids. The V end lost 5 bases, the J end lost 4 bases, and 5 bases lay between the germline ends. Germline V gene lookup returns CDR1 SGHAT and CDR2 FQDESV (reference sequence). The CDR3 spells CASSTATGELFF. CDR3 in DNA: TGTGCCAGCAGCACAGCCACCGGGGAGCTGTTTTTT.

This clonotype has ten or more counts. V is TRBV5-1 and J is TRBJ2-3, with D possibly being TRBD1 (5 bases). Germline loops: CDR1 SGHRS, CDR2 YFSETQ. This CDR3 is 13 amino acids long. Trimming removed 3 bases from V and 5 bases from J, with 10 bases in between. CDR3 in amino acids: CASSWGGGDTQYF. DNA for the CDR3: TGCGCCAGCAGCTGGGGCGGTGGAGATACGCAGTATTTT.

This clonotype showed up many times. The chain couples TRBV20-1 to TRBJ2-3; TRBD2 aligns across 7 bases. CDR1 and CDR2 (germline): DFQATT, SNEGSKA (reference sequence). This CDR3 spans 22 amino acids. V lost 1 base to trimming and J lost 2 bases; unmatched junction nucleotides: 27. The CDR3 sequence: CSARARSPTWSSGRDFTDTQYF. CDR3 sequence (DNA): TGCAGTGCTAGAGCCCGGTCCCCCACGTGGTCTAGCGGTCGGGACTTCACAGATACGCAGTATTTT.

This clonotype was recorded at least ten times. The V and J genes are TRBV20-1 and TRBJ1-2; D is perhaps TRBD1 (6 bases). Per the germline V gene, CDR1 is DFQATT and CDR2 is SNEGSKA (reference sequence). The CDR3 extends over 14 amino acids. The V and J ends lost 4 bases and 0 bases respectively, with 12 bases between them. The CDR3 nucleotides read TGCAGTGCTAAAGGACAGTCTTCTAACTATGGCTACACCTTC. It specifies CSAKGQSSNYGYTF.

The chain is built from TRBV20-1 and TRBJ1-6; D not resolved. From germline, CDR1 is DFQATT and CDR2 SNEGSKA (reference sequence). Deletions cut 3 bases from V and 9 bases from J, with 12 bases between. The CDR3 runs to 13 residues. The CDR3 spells CSASSGWGSPLHF. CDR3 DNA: TGCAGTGCTAGCAGTGGGTGGGGTTCACCCCTCCACTTT.

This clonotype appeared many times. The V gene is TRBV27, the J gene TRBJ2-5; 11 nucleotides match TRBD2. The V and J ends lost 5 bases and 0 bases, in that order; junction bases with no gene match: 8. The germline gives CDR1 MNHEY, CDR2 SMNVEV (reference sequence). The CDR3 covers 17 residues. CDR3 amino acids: CASSTRLAGLNQETQYF. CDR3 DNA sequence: TGTGCCAGCAGTACCCGACTAGCGGGACTAAACCAAGAGACCCAGTACTTC.

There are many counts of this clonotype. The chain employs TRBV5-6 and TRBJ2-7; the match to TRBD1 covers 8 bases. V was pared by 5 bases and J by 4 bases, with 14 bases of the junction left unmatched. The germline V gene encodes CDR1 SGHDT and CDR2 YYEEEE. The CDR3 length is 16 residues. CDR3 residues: CASSSRDWTGRYEQYF. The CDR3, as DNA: TGTGCCAGCAGTTCCCGCGACTGGACAGGGAGGTACGAGCAGTACTTC.

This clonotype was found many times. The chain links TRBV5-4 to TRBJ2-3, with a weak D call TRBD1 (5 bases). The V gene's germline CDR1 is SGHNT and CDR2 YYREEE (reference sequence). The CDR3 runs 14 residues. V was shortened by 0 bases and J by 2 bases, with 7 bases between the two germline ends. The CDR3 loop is CASSLARDTDTQYF. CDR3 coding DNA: TGTGCCAGCAGCTTGGCCAGGGACACAGATACGCAGTATTTT.

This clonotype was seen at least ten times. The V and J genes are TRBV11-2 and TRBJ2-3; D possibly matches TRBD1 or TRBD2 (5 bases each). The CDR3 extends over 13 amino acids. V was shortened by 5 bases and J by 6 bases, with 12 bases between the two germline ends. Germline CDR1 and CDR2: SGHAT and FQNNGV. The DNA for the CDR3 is TGTGCCAGCAGCCCCGGGACGGGTGATACGCAGTATTTT. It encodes CASSPGTGDTQYF.

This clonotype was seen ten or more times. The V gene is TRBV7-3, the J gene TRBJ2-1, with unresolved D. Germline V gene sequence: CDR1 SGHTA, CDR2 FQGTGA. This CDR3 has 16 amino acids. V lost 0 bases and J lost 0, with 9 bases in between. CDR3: CASSLTRDSSYNEQFF. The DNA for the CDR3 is TGTGCCAGCAGCTTAACTCGCGATTCCTCCTACAATGAGCAGTTCTTC.

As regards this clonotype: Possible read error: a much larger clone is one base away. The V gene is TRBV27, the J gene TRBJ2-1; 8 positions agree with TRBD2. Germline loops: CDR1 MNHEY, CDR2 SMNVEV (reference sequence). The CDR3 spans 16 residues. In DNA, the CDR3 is TGTTCCAGCAGACCGCAAGGACTAGCCTTACCCAATGAGCAGTTCTTC. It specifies CSSRPQGLALPNEQFF.

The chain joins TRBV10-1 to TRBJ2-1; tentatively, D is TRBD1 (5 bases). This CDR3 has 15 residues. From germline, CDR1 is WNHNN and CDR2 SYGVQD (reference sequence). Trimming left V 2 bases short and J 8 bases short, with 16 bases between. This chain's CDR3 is CASSEETGLGYEQFF. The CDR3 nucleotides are TGCGCCAGCAGTGAGGAAACAGGTCTAGGGTATGAGCAGTTCTTC.

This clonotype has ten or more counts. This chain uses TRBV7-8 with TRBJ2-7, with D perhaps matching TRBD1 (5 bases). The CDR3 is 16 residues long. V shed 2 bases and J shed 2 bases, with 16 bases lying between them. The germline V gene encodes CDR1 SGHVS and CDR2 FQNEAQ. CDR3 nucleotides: TGTGCCAGCAGCTTATTATTTACAGGTTTGCCCTACGAGCAGTACTTC. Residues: CASSLLFTGLPYEQYF.

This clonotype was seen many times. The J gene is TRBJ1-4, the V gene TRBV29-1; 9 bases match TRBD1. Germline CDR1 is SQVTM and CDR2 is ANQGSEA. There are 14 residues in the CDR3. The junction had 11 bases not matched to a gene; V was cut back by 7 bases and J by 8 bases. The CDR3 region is CSAGGSGTGEKLFF. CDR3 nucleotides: TGCAGCGCCGGGGGTAGCGGGACAGGGGAAAAACTGTTTTTT.

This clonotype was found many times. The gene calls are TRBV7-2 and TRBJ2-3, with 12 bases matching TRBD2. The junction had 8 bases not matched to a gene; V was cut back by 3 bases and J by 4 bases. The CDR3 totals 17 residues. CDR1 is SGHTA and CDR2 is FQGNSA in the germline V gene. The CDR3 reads CASSFKTSGRPADTQYF. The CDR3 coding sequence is TGTGCCAGCAGCTTTAAAACTAGCGGGAGGCCCGCAGATACGCAGTATTTT.

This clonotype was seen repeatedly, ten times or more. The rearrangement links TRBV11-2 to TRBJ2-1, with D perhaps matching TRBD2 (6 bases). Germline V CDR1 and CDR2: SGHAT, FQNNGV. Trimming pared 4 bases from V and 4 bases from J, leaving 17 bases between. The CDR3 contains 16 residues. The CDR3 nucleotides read TGTGCCAGCAGCTACATGAGCGGGCTGTCATACAATGAGCAGTTCTTC. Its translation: CASSYMSGLSYNEQFF.